In its sample, the clone carrying this TCR beta chain was seen a few times. Data came from immunoSEQ multiplex PCR; TCRdb stores just in-frame clones and leaves some out. The data show about 380,000 clones, around 95% seen once. This sample was taken from a study of shared T cell receptors in the human thymus. The sample consisted of thymocytes. This clonotype originated in a human donor.

CDR3 coding DNA: TGTGCCAGCAGGTACGACAGGACGAACACTGAAGCTTTCTTT. This sequence encodes CASRYDRTNTEAFF. The chain links TRBV28 to TRBJ1-1; D might be TRBD1 (6 bases). The V end lost 6 bases, the J end lost 1 base, and 12 bases lay between the germline ends. The germline V gene encodes CDR1 MDHEN and CDR2 SYDVKM. The CDR3 is 14 residues long.